What follows is one TCR beta chain and its context. The sample holds a few counts of this clone. What this receptor recognizes is not known. One base away there is no much larger clone; base qualities are not given. TCRbeta CDR3 regions were amplified from genomic DNA by means of the immunoSEQ Assay, a bias-controlled multiplex PCR. In the source study's methods: The number of nucleated cells in each sample was estimated from the amplification of reference gene primers within the assay. To quantify the absolute abundance of each unique TCRbeta CDR3 rearrangement, sequence reads were collapsed and filtered. For each sample, productive Simpson clonality was calculated as the square root of Simpson's diversity index across productive rearrangements. Entries here come from immuneACCESS through TCRdb and include only in-frame sequences with V and J called. Some clones fail to appear in such tables; in the studies checked, an unresolved V gene covers under half of the shortfall, and the cause of the remainder is unknown. That table supplies the V and J calls and clone size; D and trimming were determined from the DNA. For this sample there are hundreds of thousands of clones; about 87% appear just once. 1.3% of the sample is taken by the ten largest.

This entry is derived from a study of blood T cell repertoires in COVID-19 (dated by TCRdb to the early 2020s). The study in broad terms: The collaborator samples originated in the United States, Italy and Spain and spanned the acute and convalescent phases of COVID-19. The prospective study material was composed of cDNA or gDNA derived from T cells, B-cell-depleted T cells, or PBMCs. HLA class I and class II types, where available, came from metadata supplied by the sample provider rather than from assay-based typing. The samples were drawn from two sources: the first 160 participants of the ongoing ImmuneRACE study, and 1,000 to 1,500 subjects contributed by 6 global collaborators. Subjects who had been exposed to COVID-19, were actively infected with it, or had recovered from it provided the deeply sampled blood TCRbeta repertoires that made up the dataset. Sample metadata almost always included a de-identified subject ID, COVID-19 status, age in years and sex. The repertoires were released in a freely available public database intended as a resource for research on the immune response to SARS-CoV-2.

Overall study outcomes, separate from this receptor: The quantity of clinical and demographic metadata differed by source and by participant and was supplied without curation.

The junction shows trimming of 6 bases on V and 4 bases on J, and the gene matches do not reach 18 bases of it. The CDR3 measures 18 amino acids from cysteine to phenylalanine. The entry retains the CDR3 DNA only, 54 bases that are in frame from base 1. Sequences MNHEY (CDR1) and SMNVEV (CDR2) are obtained from the germline V gene (reference sequence). Each collaborating institution followed its own protocols to collect whole blood in K2EDTA tubes. For TCRbeta analysis, collaborators shipped samples as frozen whole blood, isolated PBMCs, or DNA extracted from either of those sample types. The sequenced sample consisted of peripheral blood. The TCR sequence derives from a man in his 70s with acute or convalescent COVID-19. Recombination connected TRBV27 to TRBJ1-2, and 9 bases in between align with TRBD1. The CDR3: CASSSSPGQGEIPYGYTF. The nucleotide sequence reads as follows: TGTGCCAGCAGCTCCTCACCGGGACAGGGTGAAATCCCCTATGGCTACACCTTC.